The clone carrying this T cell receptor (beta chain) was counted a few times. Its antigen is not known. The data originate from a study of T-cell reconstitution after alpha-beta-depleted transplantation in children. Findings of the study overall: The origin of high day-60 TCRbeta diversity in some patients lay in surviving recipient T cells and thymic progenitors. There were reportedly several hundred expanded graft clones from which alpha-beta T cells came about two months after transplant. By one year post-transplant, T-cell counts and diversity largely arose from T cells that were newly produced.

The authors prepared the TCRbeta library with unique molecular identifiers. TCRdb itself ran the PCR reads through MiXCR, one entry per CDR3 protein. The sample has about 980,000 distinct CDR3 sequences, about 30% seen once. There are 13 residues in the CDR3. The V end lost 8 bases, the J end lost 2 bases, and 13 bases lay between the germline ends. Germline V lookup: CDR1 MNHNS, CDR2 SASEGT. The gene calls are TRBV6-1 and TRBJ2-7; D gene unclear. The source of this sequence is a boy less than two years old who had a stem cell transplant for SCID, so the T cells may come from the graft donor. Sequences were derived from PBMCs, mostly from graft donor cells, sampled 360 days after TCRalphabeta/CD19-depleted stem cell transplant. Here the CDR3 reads CASRVQHTYEQYF. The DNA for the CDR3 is TGTGCCAGCCGGGTCCAGCACACCTACGAGCAGTACTTC.